This entry lists 3 T cell receptor beta chains sequenced from one sample in a study of cytomegalovirus exposure and HLA in healthy donors. A multiplex PCR was run with 60 Vbeta primers and 13 Jbeta primers. Measured with immunoSEQ multiplex PCR; TCRdb has only the in-frame clones, and not every one. The top ten clones hold roughly 0.87% of a sample with around 110,000 clones, around 75% of them seen once. Material for sequencing was PBMCs. These receptors were obtained from a woman in her twenties or thirties in good health and CMV-seronegative.

This clone was observed a handful of times. V and J are TRBV2 and TRBJ1-6; D not resolved. V lost 9 bases and J lost 7, with 16 bases in between. CDR1 is SNHLY and CDR2 is FYNNEI in the germline V gene. The CDR3 runs 14 residues. Here the CDR3 reads CASRTPGENSPLHF. The CDR3 DNA sequence: TGTGCCAGTCGGACTCCCGGGGAGAATTCACCCCTCCACTTT.

This chain links TRBV6-1 with TRBJ1-6; D is possibly TRBD1 (6 bases). Trimming removed 4 bases at V and 9 bases at J, with 10 bases between. CDR1 is MNHNS, CDR2 SASEGT, per germline. The CDR3 contains 13 residues. The CDR3 sequence: CASSGGGGSPLHF. Written as DNA, the CDR3 is TGTGCCAGCAGTGGGGGAGGGGGTTCACCCCTCCACTTT.

J is TRBJ2-4 and V is TRBV11-2, with 7 positions matching TRBD2. Germline CDR1 SGHAT, CDR2 FQNNGV. The CDR3 spans 13 residues. V lost 5 bases, J lost 6 bases, and 4 bases stayed unmatched. This chain's CDR3 is CASSGLAVNIQYF. CDR3 nucleotides: TGTGCCAGCAGCGGGCTAGCGGTAAACATTCAGTACTTC.